This T cell receptor beta chain was sequenced for a study of shared clonotypes between healthy human individuals. Study conclusions and caveats: It was the non-shared clonotypes that had lower generation probabilities than clonotypes shared by all four donors.

In replicate PCRs of sorted subsets, around 200 ng DNA, tens of thousands of T cell genomes, was used. Assay used: immunoSEQ multiplex PCR; TCRdb lists only in-frame clones, some missing. The sample has around 550,000 clones; 90% to 97% are singletons. Trimming took 10 bases from V and 0 from J; bases not matched to a gene: 5. CDR3 size: 13 residues. The germline CDR1 and CDR2 sequences are ENHRY and SYGVKD. Of note for this clone: What it recognizes is unknown.

Memory CD4+ cells were the fraction left after CD45RA+ naive selection. This TCR was recovered from a woman in her 30s in good health. Sequencing was carried out using naive CD4+ T cells sorted from blood. Documented subset: CD45RA+ positively selected. V is TRBV10-3 and J is TRBJ1-1; 7 bases are a match to TRBD1. The CDR3 loop is CASEGAMNTEAFF. For the CDR3, the DNA is TGTGCCAGCGAGGGGGCCATGAACACTGAAGCTTTCTTT.